The 21 T cell receptor beta chains reported below all come from one sample, sequenced in a study of T cell clusters in autoimmune cytopenias. TRB was amplified from approximately 250 ng of peripheral blood genomic DNA per sample. TRB was amplified by touch-down multiplex PCR, primer pools A and B combined. Each CDR3 protein gets one entry in TCRdb, which reprocessed the multiplex PCR reads and gives no DNA. Here the sample table reports 2,000 or so distinct CDR3 sequences. Sequencing was performed on peripheral blood. These TCRs come from a human donor with an autoimmune cytopenia or autoimmune hepatitis (not recorded which).

This chain joins TRBV20-1 and TRBJ2-7; the D call of TRBD1 rests on TCRdb alone, since no DNA is present to check it. The CDR3 extends over 11 amino acids. Germline loops: CDR1 DFQATT, CDR2 SNEGSKA (reference sequence). Here the CDR3 reads CSARPDSEQYF.

V is TRBV13 and J is TRBJ1-6; lacking DNA, the TRBD1 call made by TCRdb goes unchecked. Germline assignment: CDR1 PRHDT and CDR2 FYEKMQ (reference sequence). This CDR3 region has 16 residues. This CDR3 is CASSSGPGGGNSPLHF.

J is TRBJ1-1 and V is TRBV29-1; TCRdb reports TRBD1, a call that lacks DNA to check it against. Germline V gives CDR1 SQVTM, CDR2 ANQGSEA. The CDR3 loop spans 12 amino acids. CDR3 sequence reads: CSVLGQGPEAFF.

CDR3 region: CASSLSGFNGYTF. The rearrangement joins TRBV7-9 to TRBJ1-2; TCRdb's D call, TRBD1, is unchecked because there is no DNA. The V gene's germline CDR1 is SEHNR and CDR2 FQNEAQ (reference sequence). The CDR3 contains 13 residues.

The CDR3 spells CASSLAGDGSPLHF. The chain combines TRBV7-9 with TRBJ1-6; TCRdb's D gene call, TRBD1, goes unchecked for lack of DNA. The CDR3 runs to 14 residues. Germline lookup yields CDR1 SEHNR and CDR2 FQNEAQ (reference sequence).

The CDR3 protein is CASRTPYGSLQETQYF. The rearrangement joins TRBV11-2 to TRBJ2-5; TCRdb's D call, TRBD2, is unchecked because there is no DNA. The CDR3 has 16 amino acids. The germline CDR1 and CDR2 sequences are SGHAT and FQNNGV.

The chain employs TRBV19 and TRBJ2-5; the D call of TRBD2 rests on TCRdb alone, since no DNA is present to check it. The CDR3 extends over 14 amino acids. Germline V gives CDR1 LNHDA, CDR2 SQIVND (reference sequence). CDR3 sequence: CASSIAGGQETQYF. Full variable domain (outside the CDR3, taken from reference TRBV19 and TRBJ2-5): DGGITQSPKYLFRKEGQNVTLSCEQNLNHDAMYWYRQDPGQGLRLIYYSQIVNDFQKGDIAEGYSVSREKKESFPLTVTSAQKNPTAFYLCASSIAGGQETQYFGPGTRLLVL.

CDR3: CASSPRWQGEPYEQYF. The rearrangement uses TRBV18 and TRBJ2-7; TCRdb reports TRBD1, a call that lacks DNA to check it against. CDR1 is KGHSH and CDR2 is LQKENI in the germline V gene. CDR3 length: 16 amino acids.

This sequence joins TRBV7-9 and TRBJ1-1; TCRdb names TRBD1, which stays unverified in the absence of DNA. From germline, CDR1 is SEHNR and CDR2 FQNEAQ (reference sequence). The CDR3 totals 12 residues. CDR3 sequence: CAIEQGNTEAFF.

The rearrangement links TRBV7-9 to TRBJ2-5; with no DNA, the TCRdb D assignment of TRBD2 cannot be verified. The CDR3 spans 16 residues. The germline gives CDR1 SEHNR, CDR2 FQNEAQ (reference sequence). CDR3 loop: CASSRGIVAGQETQYF. Variable domain in full (rest from reference TRBV7-9 and TRBJ2-5): DTGVSQNPRHKITKRGQNVTFRCDPISEHNRLYWYRQTLGQGPEFLTYFQNEAQLEKSRLLSDRFSAERPKGSFSTLEIQRTEQGDSAMYLCASSRGIVAGQETQYFGPGTRLLVL.

The V gene is TRBV11-2, the J gene TRBJ2-1; TCRdb lists TRBD1, though no DNA is available to test this call. This CDR3 contains 18 residues. Germline CDR1 reads SGHAT; CDR2 reads FQNNGV. This CDR3 reads CASSLDDTLGSSYNEQFF. The full variable domain, in which reference TRBV11-2 and TRBJ2-1 provide the parts outside the CDR3, is EAGVAQSPRYKIIEKRQSVAFWCNPISGHATLYWYQQILGQGPKLLIQFQNNGVVDDSQLPKDRFSAERLKGVDSTLKIQPAKLEDSAVYLCASSLDDTLGSSYNEQFFGPGTRLTVL.

Judged by frequency, this clonotype is medium-sized. The J gene is TRBJ2-1, the V gene TRBV6-1; TCRdb calls TRBD2, which cannot be checked without DNA. The CDR3 is made up of 17 amino acids. CDR1 and CDR2 from the germline V gene are MNHNS and SASEGT. The CDR3 sequence is CASSGGYGTSGSNEQFF.

The V and J genes are TRBV19 and TRBJ2-2; the D call of TRBD2 rests on TCRdb alone, since no DNA is present to check it. The germline V gene encodes CDR1 LNHDA and CDR2 SQIVND (reference sequence). The CDR3 consists of 15 residues. The CDR3 region is CASSRLAGYTGELFF.

The chain combines TRBV5-6 with TRBJ2-7; TCRdb's assignment of TRBD1 cannot be checked, as there is no DNA. The CDR3 runs to 14 residues. Germline values: CDR1 SGHDT, CDR2 YYEEEE. The chain's CDR3 is CASSFGQGMTEQYF.

The chain is built from TRBV13 and TRBJ2-3. Germline V gene sequence: CDR1 PRHDT, CDR2 FYEKMQ (reference sequence). The CDR3 has 12 amino acids. The CDR3 sequence: CASSLGVDTQYF.

This chain connects TRBV10-3 to TRBJ2-3; TCRdb proposes TRBD2, but this gene call is untestable without DNA. CDR1 is ENHRY, CDR2 SYGVKD, per germline. The CDR3 extends over 17 amino acids. CDR3 sequence: CAISERKTPAGVDTQYF.

The chain employs TRBV6-2 or TRBV6-3 and TRBJ1-4; the D call from TCRdb, TRBD1, cannot be confirmed without DNA. The CDR3 spans 14 residues. The germline gives CDR1 MNHEY, CDR2 SVGEGT. The CDR3 sequence is CASSNYRDGEKLFF.

This rearrangement joins TRBV19 to TRBJ2-1; the TRBD2 assignment by TCRdb is unverifiable without DNA. The CDR3 has 15 amino acids. The germline V gene encodes CDR1 LNHDA and CDR2 SQIVND (reference sequence). This CDR3 reads CASSRTSGSLNEQFF. The entire variable domain, with the rest obtained from reference TRBV19 and TRBJ2-1, is as follows: DGGITQSPKYLFRKEGQNVTLSCEQNLNHDAMYWYRQDPGQGLRLIYYSQIVNDFQKGDIAEGYSVSREKKESFPLTVTSAQKNPTAFYLCASSRTSGSLNEQFFGPGTRLTVL.

The chain links TRBV5-1 to TRBJ2-3. This CDR3 comprises 15 residues. CDR1 and CDR2 from the germline V gene are SGHRS and YFSETQ. The CDR3 protein is CASSLAGPNTDTQYF.

The rearrangement uses TRBV30 and TRBJ1-4; TCRdb selects TRBD1, and the lack of DNA leaves this call unchecked. The CDR3 has 13 residues. Germline values: CDR1 GTSNPN, CDR2 SVGIG (reference sequence). CDR3 loop: CAWGTGNFEKLFF.

The chain has TRBV15 and TRBJ1-2; TCRdb selects TRBD1, and the lack of DNA leaves this call unchecked. The CDR3 has 14 residues. CDR1 is LNHNV and CDR2 is YYDKDF in the germline V gene (reference sequence). CDR3 sequence reads: CATSSTGTGYGYTF.